This TCR beta chain was sequenced for a study of tumor-infiltrating lymphocytes in primary liver carcinoma. Overall study context: The cohort included men and women aged 30 to 69 years. Stage T1-T3 N0M0 tumors spanned roughly 4 to 10 cm.

Blood RNA originated from unsorted whole blood, with germline DNA additionally extracted. A constant-region primer served to make TCR beta cDNA from roughly 500 ng total RNA. Libraries for TCR beta were built through three nested multiplex PCR rounds, which together made up a slightly modified ARM-PCR procedure. It was with TRBV1-TRBV30 forward primers and a C-beta reverse primer that the first two PCR rounds were run, at approximately 10 cycles each. TCRdb reprocessed the multiplex PCR reads with MiXCR, giving one entry per CDR3 protein. The data show almost 200,000 distinct CDR3 sequences, about two thirds seen once. The CDR3 loop spans 15 amino acids. The germline V gene encodes CDR1 SGHRS and CDR2 YFSETQ. Between the trimmed V and J ends, which lost 10 bases and 2 bases, there was a span of 21 bases.

This TCR was recovered from a woman aged 55 to 70 with primary liver carcinoma and hepatitis B virus infection. The sequenced material came from peripheral blood. This chain uses TRBV5-1 with TRBJ1-2, with D hard to call. The CDR3 is CADLDQVLVNYGYTF. CDR3 nucleotide sequence: TGCGCCGATTTGGATCAGGTGCTGGTGAACTATGGCTACACCTTC.